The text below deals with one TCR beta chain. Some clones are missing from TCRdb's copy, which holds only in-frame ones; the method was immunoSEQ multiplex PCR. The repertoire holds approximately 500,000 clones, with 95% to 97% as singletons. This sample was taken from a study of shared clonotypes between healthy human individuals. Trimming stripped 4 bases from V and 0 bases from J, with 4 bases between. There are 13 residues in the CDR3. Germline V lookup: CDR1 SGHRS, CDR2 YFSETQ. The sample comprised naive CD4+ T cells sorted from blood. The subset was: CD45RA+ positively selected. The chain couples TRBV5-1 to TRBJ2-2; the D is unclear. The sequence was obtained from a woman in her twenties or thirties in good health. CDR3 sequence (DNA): TGCGCCAGCAGCGGCCCGAACACCGGGGAGCTGTTTTTT. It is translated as CASSGPNTGELFF.